This T cell receptor beta chain was retrieved from a study of T cells in Graves' hyperthyroidism and ophthalmopathy. Overall study: Before treatment of any kind, peripheral blood was taken at initial diagnosis. Study-level findings and limits: Researchers found most expanded thyroid clonotypes above 0.001 in blood as well.

Stable disease denoted Graves' hyperthyroidism without ophthalmopathy progression within 18 months. Exclusion criteria comprised uncontrolled infection, other autoimmune disease, pregnancy or lactation. This clonotype was picked up many times. As yet, its antigen is unknown. Amplification targeted TCR beta CDR3 regions from RNA transcripts. First-round RT-PCR of the TCR CDR3 relied on the HTBI primer set. MiXCR, run by TCRdb on the multiplex PCR reads, gives a single entry per CDR3 protein. The sample lists around 280,000 distinct CDR3 sequences, about an eighth occurring once. This sequence was found in a woman aged 40 to 50 with Graves' hyperthyroidism. Sequencing was performed on blood.

CDR3 amino acids: CASTPRGGNEAFF. The DNA of the CDR3 is TGTGCCAGCACCCCCCGGGGGGGCAATGAAGCTTTCTTT. The chain recombines TRBV11-2 with TRBJ1-1; D possibly corresponds to TRBD1 (6 bases). Trimming took 7 bases from V and 7 from J, leaving 16 bases between them. CDR3 length: 13 residues. From germline, CDR1 is SGHAT and CDR2 FQNNGV. Using reference TRBV11-2 and TRBJ1-1 for the parts outside the CDR3, the full variable domain is EAGVAQSPRYKIIEKRQSVAFWCNPISGHATLYWYQQILGQGPKLLIQFQNNGVVDDSQLPKDRFSAERLKGVDSTLKIQPAKLEDSAVYLCASTPRGGNEAFFGQGTRLTVV.